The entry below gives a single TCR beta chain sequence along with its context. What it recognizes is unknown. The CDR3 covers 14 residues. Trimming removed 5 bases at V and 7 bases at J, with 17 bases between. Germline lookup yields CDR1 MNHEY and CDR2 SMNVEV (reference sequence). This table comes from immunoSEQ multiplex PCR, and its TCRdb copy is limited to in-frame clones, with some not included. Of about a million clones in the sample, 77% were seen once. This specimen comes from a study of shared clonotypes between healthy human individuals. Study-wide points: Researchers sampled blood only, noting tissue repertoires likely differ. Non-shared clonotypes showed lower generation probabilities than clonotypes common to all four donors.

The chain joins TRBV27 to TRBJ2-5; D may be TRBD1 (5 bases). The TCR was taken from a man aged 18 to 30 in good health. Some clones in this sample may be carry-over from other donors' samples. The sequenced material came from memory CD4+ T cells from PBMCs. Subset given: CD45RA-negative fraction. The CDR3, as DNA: TGTGCCAGCAGTGTCCTGGGGCCGGCCGGGACCCAGTACTTC. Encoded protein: CASSVLGPAGTQYF.